The clone carrying this T cell receptor (beta chain) was picked up a small number of times. This entry is derived from a study of T-cell memory formation after mild COVID-19. One entry per CDR3 protein results from TCRdb running MiXCR on the 5' RACE reads. The sample shows a few hundred thousand distinct CDR3 sequences, under 8.5% of them seen only once. Trimming removed 0 bases from V and 5 bases from J; junction bases left unmatched: 7. CDR1 is LGHNA and CDR2 is YNFKEQ in the germline V gene. The CDR3 covers 16 residues. This receptor was identified in a man between 18 and 29 years old who had mild COVID-19 (a few samples of this study predate the infection). Cell type and time point are not known. The chain couples TRBV4-2 to TRBJ2-3; 8 nucleotides match TRBD2. Sequenced material: PBMCs or a T cell subset sorted from them (not recorded which). CDR3 in DNA: TGTGCCAGCAGCCAAGAAGGAGCGGGGGCTGTAGATACGCAGTATTTT. Amino acid sequence: CASSQEGAGAVDTQYF.